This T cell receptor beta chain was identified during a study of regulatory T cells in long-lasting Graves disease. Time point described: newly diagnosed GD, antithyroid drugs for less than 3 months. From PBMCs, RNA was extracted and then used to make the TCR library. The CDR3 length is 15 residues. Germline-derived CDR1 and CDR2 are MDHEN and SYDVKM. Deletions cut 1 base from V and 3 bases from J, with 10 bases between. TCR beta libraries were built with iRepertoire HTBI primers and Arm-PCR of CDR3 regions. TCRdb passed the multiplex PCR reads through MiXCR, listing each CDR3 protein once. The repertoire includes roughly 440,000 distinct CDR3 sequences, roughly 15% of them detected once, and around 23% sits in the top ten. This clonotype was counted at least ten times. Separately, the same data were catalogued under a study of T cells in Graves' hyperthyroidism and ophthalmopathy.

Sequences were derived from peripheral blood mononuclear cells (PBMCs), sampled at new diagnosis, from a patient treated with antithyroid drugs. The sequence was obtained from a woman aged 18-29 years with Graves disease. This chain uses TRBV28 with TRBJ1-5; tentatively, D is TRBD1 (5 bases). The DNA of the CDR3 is TGTGCCAGCAGTTTATCGGGGCGAATCAATCAGCCCCAGCATTTT. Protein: CASSLSGRINQPQHF.